This record covers a single T cell receptor beta chain. Its antigen is undetermined. These data come from a study of T cell responses to AZD1222 COVID-19 vaccine. Study outcomes and limitations: Researchers took repertoire samples only after the peak T cell response had come.

V lost 5 bases to trimming and J lost 0 bases; unmatched junction nucleotides: 9. The CDR3 consists of 17 residues. Looked up from germline, CDR1 is MDHEN and CDR2 is SYDVKM. The protocol was immunoSEQ multiplex PCR, while the TCRdb copy is restricted to in-frame clones and leaves out a portion. The sample contains 150,000 or so clones, approximately 92% of which appear only once. This TCR was recovered from an adult who received the AZD1222 COVID-19 vaccine. The rearrangement links TRBV28 to TRBJ2-7, with 11 bases matching TRBD1. The sample consisted of peripheral blood, taken 28 days after the second AZD1222 dose. The CDR3 coding sequence is TGTGCCAGCAGTCCGAGCCCGGGGACAGGGGGCTCCTACGAGCAGTACTTC. Its translation: CASSPSPGTGGSYEQYF. Complete variable domain (other parts from reference TRBV28 and TRBJ2-7): DVKVTQSSRYLVKRTGEKVFLECVQDMDHENMFWYRQDPGLGLRLIYFSYDVKMKEKGDIPEGYSVSREKKERFSLILESASTNQTSMYLCASSPSPGTGGSYEQYFGPGTRLTVT.